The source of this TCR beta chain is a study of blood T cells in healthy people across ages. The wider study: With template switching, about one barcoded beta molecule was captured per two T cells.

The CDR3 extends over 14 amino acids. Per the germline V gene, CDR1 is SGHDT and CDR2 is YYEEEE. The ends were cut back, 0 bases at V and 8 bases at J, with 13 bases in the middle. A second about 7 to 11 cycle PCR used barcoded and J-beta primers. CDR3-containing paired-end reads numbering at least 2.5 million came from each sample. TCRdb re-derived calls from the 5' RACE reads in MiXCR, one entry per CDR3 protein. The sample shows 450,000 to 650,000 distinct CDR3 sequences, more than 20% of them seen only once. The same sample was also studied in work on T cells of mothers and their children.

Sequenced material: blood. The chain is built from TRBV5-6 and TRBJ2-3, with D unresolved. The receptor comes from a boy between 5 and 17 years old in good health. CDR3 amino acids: CASSLGVSMGTQYF. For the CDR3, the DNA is TGTGCCAGCAGCTTGGGGGTCAGTATGGGTACGCAGTATTTT.